These 16 T cell receptor beta chains originate from one sample sequenced in a study of T-cell reconstitution after alpha-beta-depleted transplantation in children. Unique molecular identifiers tagged the TCRbeta library. TCRdb reprocessed the PCR reads with MiXCR, giving one entry per CDR3 protein. The table lists 100,000 or so distinct CDR3 sequences, around 15% of them singletons. The specimen was PBMCs, mostly from graft donor cells, collected 180 days after TCRalphabeta/CD19-depleted stem cell transplant. Receptors originate from a male patient aged 2 to 10 who had a stem cell transplant for acute lymphoblastic leukemia, so the T cells may come from the graft donor.

This clonotype has ten or more counts. This rearrangement joins TRBV6-6 to TRBJ1-2; unclear D gene. The length of the CDR3 is 9 residues. Trimming left V 10 bases short and J 6 bases short, with 6 bases between. Germline CDR1 MNHNY, CDR2 SVGAGI (reference sequence). The CDR3 DNA follows: TGTGCCACCCTCGATGGCTACACCTTC. This encodes CATLDGYTF.

CDR3 protein: CASSFESESSYNEQFF. The CDR3 DNA sequence: TGTGCCAGCAGCTTTGAGTCCGAGAGCTCCTACAATGAGCAGTTCTTC. The chain is built from TRBV7-9 and TRBJ2-1; D unclear. V shed 3 bases and J shed 0 bases, with 12 bases lying between them. Germline CDR1 is SEHNR and CDR2 is FQNEAQ (reference sequence). The CDR3 extends over 16 amino acids.

The genes are TRBV20-1 and TRBJ2-5; D is possibly TRBD1 or TRBD2 (7 bases each). Germline CDR1 and CDR2: DFQATT and SNEGSKA (reference sequence). Trimming removed 7 bases from V and 5 bases from J, with 17 bases in between. The CDR3 covers 13 residues. Here the CDR3 DNA reads TGCAGTGTGTGGGAGGGGGCGGCGGAGACCCAGTACTTC. It codes for CSVWEGAAETQYF.

The CDR3 loop reads CASSGTGGTEAFF. The CDR3 DNA is TGTGCCAGCAGCGGGACAGGGGGCACTGAAGCTTTCTTT. The chain links TRBV7-9 to TRBJ1-1, with TRBD1 identical over 11 bases. Trimming cost V 5 bases and J 4 bases; bases outside gene matches: 0. CDR1 and CDR2 (germline): SEHNR, FQNEAQ (reference sequence). The CDR3 spans 13 residues.

J is TRBJ2-7 and V is TRBV5-1; the D gene could be TRBD1 or TRBD2 (5 bases each). Germline loops: CDR1 SGHRS, CDR2 YFSETQ. With 2 bases removed from V and 2 bases from J, the gap between germline ends came to 11 bases. This CDR3 has 14 amino acids. CDR3 coding DNA: TGCGCCAGCAGCTTTCGGGACGGGGCCTACGAGCAGTACTTC. Protein sequence: CASSFRDGAYEQYF. Complete variable domain (other parts from reference TRBV5-1 and TRBJ2-7): KAGVTQTPRYLIKTRGQQVTLSCSPISGHRSVSWYQQTPGQGLQFLFEYFSETQRNKGNFPGRFSGRQFSNSRSEMNVSTLELGDSALYLCASSFRDGAYEQYFGPGTRLTVT.

This clonotype occurred a few times. V is TRBV3-1 and J is TRBJ2-7, with 8 bases matching TRBD1. J was trimmed by 3 bases and V by 3 bases; bases with no gene match: 4. In germline, CDR1 is LGHDT, CDR2 YNNKEL (reference sequence). The CDR3 runs 14 residues. This CDR3 reads CASSHGGTGYEQYF. The CDR3 bases are TGTGCCAGCAGCCATGGTGGGACAGGCTACGAGCAGTACTTC.

Within the sample, this clonotype is medium-sized. V usage is TRBV7-2 and J usage is TRBJ1-4; D not resolved. In germline, CDR1 is SGHTA, CDR2 FQGNSA. V gave up 3 bases and J gave up 10 bases, with 12 bases separating them. The CDR3 spans 13 residues. CDR3 in amino acids: CASSFGRLSKLFF. The CDR3 nucleotides are TGTGCCAGCAGCTTCGGACGGCTCTCAAAACTGTTTTTT.

This clonotype occurred a few times. The chain links TRBV19 to TRBJ2-3, with 9 bases matching TRBD2. Unmatched junction bases numbered 3, after V lost 7 bases and J lost 1 base. The CDR3 is 14 residues long. Looked up from germline, CDR1 is LNHDA and CDR2 is SQIVND (reference sequence). The CDR3 here is CASTPSGGTDTQYF. CDR3 nucleotide sequence: TGTGCCAGTACTCCTAGCGGGGGCACAGATACGCAGTATTTT.

J is TRBJ2-7 and V is TRBV5-5, with TRBD1 as a possible D gene (6 bases). Germline CDR1 and CDR2: SGHKS and YYEKEE (reference sequence). The CDR3 length is 17 residues. V lost 1 base to trimming and J lost 2 bases, with 19 bases between them. The CDR3, as DNA: TGTGCCAGCAGCTTGACCACTATTACAGGGTCCGCCTACGAGCAGTACTTC. This codes for CASSLTTITGSAYEQYF. The variable domain in full, with the rest retrieved from reference TRBV5-5 and TRBJ2-7, is DAGVTQSPTHLIKTRGQQVTLRCSPISGHKSVSWYQQVLGQGPQFIFQYYEKEERGRGNFPDRFSARQFPNYSSELNVNALLLGDSALYLCASSLTTITGSAYEQYFGPGTRLTVT.

The J gene is TRBJ2-1, the V gene TRBV12-3 or TRBV12-4; 7 bases line up with TRBD2. This CDR3 region has 14 residues. The V and J ends lost 8 bases and 5 bases, in that order; junction bases with no gene match: 9. CDR3 residues: CASFLGGTNNEQFF. DNA for the CDR3: TGTGCCAGCTTCCTTGGGGGGACTAACAATGAGCAGTTCTTC.

This rearrangement joins TRBV5-1 to TRBJ1-1; D is ambiguous. CDR1 SGHRS and CDR2 YFSETQ come from the germline V gene. This CDR3 is 13 amino acids long. Deletions cut 4 bases from V and 3 bases from J, with 10 bases between. This CDR3 reads CASSPRTDTEAFF. The CDR3 bases are TGCGCCAGCAGCCCCCGAACCGACACTGAAGCTTTCTTT.

This clonotype was seen more than once but under ten times. The J gene is TRBJ1-2, the V gene TRBV7-8; the D gene is possibly TRBD1 (5 bases). The CDR3 spans 14 residues. The germline CDR1 and CDR2 sequences are SGHVS and FQNEAQ. V gave up 4 bases and J gave up 4 bases, with 13 bases separating them. CDR3 amino acids: CASSSRQPTYGYTF. The CDR3 DNA reads as TGTGCCAGCAGCTCGCGACAGCCTACCTATGGCTACACCTTC.

This chain joins TRBV5-6 and TRBJ2-1; 8 nucleotides line up with TRBD1. Trimming at V came to 4 bases and at J to 10 bases, leaving 19 bases not matched to a gene. CDR3 length: 17 amino acids. The germline CDR1 and CDR2 sequences are SGHDT and YYEEEE. The CDR3 loop reads CASSASTGAQIVREQFF. Written as DNA, the CDR3 is TGTGCCAGCAGCGCGTCGACAGGGGCCCAAATAGTTCGGGAGCAGTTCTTC.

This clonotype came up a few times. The J gene is TRBJ2-3, the V gene TRBV2, with TRBD2 identical over 9 bases. Trimming at V came to 6 bases and at J to 2 bases, leaving 3 bases not matched to a gene. The CDR3 has 14 residues. CDR1 SNHLY and CDR2 FYNNEI come from the germline V gene. The CDR3 sequence is CASRSGRPTDTQYF. The CDR3 DNA sequence: TGTGCCAGCAGAAGCGGGAGGCCCACAGATACGCAGTATTTT. The complete variable domain, with remaining parts taken from reference TRBV2 and TRBJ2-3, reads EPEVTQTPSHQVTQMGQEVILRCVPISNHLYFYWYRQILGQKVEFLVSFYNNEISEKSEIFDDQFSVERPDGSNFTLKIRSTKLEDSAMYFCASRSGRPTDTQYFGPGTRLTVL.

This clonotype occurred many times. This chain connects TRBV7-2 to TRBJ2-7; possible D gene TRBD2, 5 bases. This CDR3 spans 16 amino acids. CDR1 is SGHTA, CDR2 FQGNSA, per germline. The V and J ends lost 2 bases and 0 bases respectively, with 14 bases between them. In DNA, the CDR3 is TGTGCCAGCAGCTTAACGTCTGGTAGCGACTCCTACGAGCAGTACTTC. Its protein is CASSLTSGSDSYEQYF.

The rearrangement links TRBV24-1 to TRBJ2-2; either TRBD1 or TRBD2 may supply D (5 bases each). V was shortened by 8 bases and J by 1 base, with 13 bases between the two germline ends. Per germline, CDR1 KGHDR and CDR2 SFDVKD. The CDR3 spans 15 residues. The CDR3 nucleotides are TGTGCCACCAACGGGGCCAGGGAGAACACCGGGGAGCTGTTTTTT. Protein: CATNGARENTGELFF.